The clone carrying this T cell receptor (beta chain) was seen at least ten times. Its antigen remains unidentified. The data derive from a study of T cell repertoires in cytomegalovirus infection. Study conclusions and caveats: Cumulated frequencies of public TCR beta families served to identify carriers of CMV plus the relevant HLA. The study found HLA-C-restricted CMV-specific TCR beta clonotypes dominating the ex vivo response.

The CDR3 extends over 16 amino acids. The ends lost 4 bases at V and 1 base at J; junction bases unmatched: 5. CDR1 MDHEN and CDR2 SYDVKM come from the germline V gene. One entry per CDR3 protein results from TCRdb running MiXCR on the reads. The profile shows about 440,000 distinct CDR3 sequences, approximately 31% of them singletons. The J gene is TRBJ1-5, the V gene TRBV28, with TRBD1 matching 9 bases. This clonotype was sampled from a human donor in good health (CMV status not recorded). Some clones in this sample may be carry-over from other donors' samples. What was sequenced was PBMCs. The DNA of the CDR3 is TGTGCCAGCAGTTCCCCACAGGGGGCGAGCAATCAGCCCCAGCATTTT. The encoded protein is CASSSPQGASNQPQHF.